This T cell receptor beta chain is drawn from a study of response to subunit inactivated influenza vaccine. General study results and limits: With each seasonal influenza vaccination, the authors suggested, few new T cells are recruited.

TCRdb independently ran MiXCR on the RT-PCR reads; one entry per CDR3 protein. The sample has 500,000 or so distinct CDR3 sequences; approximately 10% are singletons. Notes on this clonotype: Its matching antigen is unknown.

Specimen: PBMCs from blood, collected around seven weeks after vaccination. The sequence was obtained from a man aged 50 or older who received an inactivated influenza vaccine.

In DNA form, the CDR3 reads TGTGCCAGCAGCGTAGGGGTTCGTGAGACCCAGTACTTC. Its translation is CASSVGVRETQYF. The J gene is TRBJ2-5, the V gene TRBV9; D gene unclear. The CDR3 spans 13 residues. CDR1 SGDLS and CDR2 YYNGEE come from the germline V gene. V shed 0 bases and J shed 5 bases, with 8 bases lying between them.